The rows below give T cell receptor beta chains drawn from one sample of a study of shared clonotypes between healthy human individuals. Profiled with immunoSEQ multiplex PCR; TCRdb holds only in-frame clones, not every one. Altogether some 1.4 million clones are present, approximately 97% being singletons, with the ten largest covering roughly 1.1%. The sample consisted of naive CD4+ T cells sorted from blood. The receptors come from a young man in good health. The CDR3 runs from the conserved cysteine through the conserved F or W. Each record gives: J gene, CDR3 length, D gene, V gene, clone size, CDR3 protein, CDR3 DNA. A D gene is named only where the DNA matches it firmly. The listing skips clone size in some rows; elsewhere it reads once, few, many or a size class.

j_gene: TRBJ2-5; len: 13; d_gene: .; v_gene: TRBV6-1; abundance: .; CDR3aa: CASRFSGQETQYF; CDR3nt: TGTGCCAGCAGGTTTAGCGGTCAAGAGACCCAGTACTTC
j_gene: TRBJ2-7; len: 13; d_gene: .; v_gene: TRBV10-3; abundance: .; CDR3aa: CAISDMGGGEQYF; CDR3nt: TGTGCCATCAGTGACATGGGGGGTGGCGAGCAGTACTTC
j_gene: TRBJ2-3; len: 16; d_gene: TRBD2; v_gene: TRBV18; abundance: .; CDR3aa: CASSPRTSGSTDTQYF; CDR3nt: TGTGCCAGCTCACCGCGGACTAGCGGGAGCACAGATACGCAGTATTTT
j_gene: TRBJ1-5; len: 17; d_gene: .; v_gene: TRBV4-1; abundance: .; CDR3aa: CASSPGTGLRSNQPQHF; CDR3nt: TGCGCCAGCAGCCCAGGGACGGGGCTGAGAAGCAATCAGCCCCAGCATTTT
j_gene: TRBJ2-5; len: 15; d_gene: .; v_gene: TRBV4-1; abundance: once; CDR3aa: CASSQDPRTPETQYF; CDR3nt: TGCGCCAGCAGCCAAGACCCTCGGACCCCGGAGACCCAGTACTTC
j_gene: TRBJ2-1; len: 17; d_gene: TRBD2; v_gene: TRBV7-9; abundance: .; CDR3aa: CASSPILLAGNYNEQFF; CDR3nt: TGTGCCAGCAGCCCAATCCTACTAGCGGGAAATTACAATGAGCAGTTCTTC
j_gene: TRBJ2-1; len: 15; d_gene: .; v_gene: TRBV9; abundance: .; CDR3aa: CASSPIGGTNNEQFF; CDR3nt: TGTGCCAGCAGTCCAATCGGCGGGACCAACAATGAGCAGTTCTTC
j_gene: TRBJ2-5; len: 14; d_gene: .; v_gene: TRBV5-4; abundance: .; CDR3aa: CASSFQSFKETQYF; CDR3nt: TGTGCCAGCAGCTTCCAGTCCTTTAAAGAGACCCAGTACTTC
j_gene: TRBJ2-1; len: 14; d_gene: TRBD1; v_gene: TRBV7-9; abundance: .; CDR3aa: CASSWDRGGSEQFF; CDR3nt: TGTGCCAGCAGCTGGGACAGGGGAGGGAGTGAGCAGTTCTTC
j_gene: TRBJ2-5; len: 14; d_gene: .; v_gene: TRBV5-1; abundance: .; CDR3aa: CASSNGVYQETQYF; CDR3nt: TGCGCCAGCAGCAACGGGGTGTACCAAGAGACCCAGTACTTC
j_gene: TRBJ1-2; len: 16; d_gene: TRBD1; v_gene: TRBV4-1; abundance: .; CDR3aa: CASSLIQGTGFYGYTF; CDR3nt: TGCGCCAGCAGCCTAATTCAGGGGACAGGCTTCTATGGCTACACCTTC
j_gene: TRBJ1-5; len: 14; d_gene: .; v_gene: TRBV18; abundance: .; CDR3aa: CASSPEKSNQPQHF; CDR3nt: TGTGCCAGCTCACCAGAGAAGAGCAATCAGCCCCAGCATTTT
j_gene: TRBJ2-1; len: 12; d_gene: .; v_gene: TRBV6-1; abundance: .; CDR3aa: CASSPRLGVQFF; CDR3nt: TGTGCCAGCAGTCCAAGACTAGGGGTGCAGTTCTTC
j_gene: TRBJ2-5; len: 16; d_gene: TRBD1; v_gene: TRBV28; abundance: .; CDR3aa: CASSPGGRGRSETQYF; CDR3nt: TGTGCCAGCAGTCCTGGAGGCAGGGGGCGGTCGGAGACCCAGTACTTC
j_gene: TRBJ2-1; len: 16; d_gene: .; v_gene: TRBV5-5; abundance: .; CDR3aa: CASSLNWGVRDNEQFF; CDR3nt: TGTGCCAGCAGTCTTAACTGGGGGGTTCGGGACAATGAGCAGTTCTTC
j_gene: TRBJ1-2; len: 15; d_gene: TRBD1; v_gene: TRBV5-1; abundance: .; CDR3aa: CASSSTQGASNGYTF; CDR3nt: TGCGCCAGCAGCTCTACACAGGGGGCGTCTAATGGCTACACCTTC
j_gene: TRBJ2-7; len: 17; d_gene: .; v_gene: TRBV5-1; abundance: .; CDR3aa: CASSRLREAGSAYEQYF; CDR3nt: TGCGCCAGCAGCCGCCTAAGGGAGGCGGGAAGCGCCTACGAGCAGTACTTC
j_gene: TRBJ1-2; len: 12; d_gene: .; v_gene: TRBV4-1; abundance: .; CDR3aa: CASSQEDYGYTF; CDR3nt: TGCGCCAGCAGCCAAGAGGACTATGGCTACACCTTC
j_gene: TRBJ2-3; len: 16; d_gene: TRBD2; v_gene: TRBV28; abundance: .; CDR3aa: CASSVGTSGGKDTQYF; CDR3nt: TGTGCCAGCAGTGTCGGGACTAGCGGGGGGAAGGATACGCAGTATTTT
j_gene: TRBJ1-2; len: 15; d_gene: TRBD1; v_gene: TRBV2; abundance: .; CDR3aa: CASRTEQDRGRGYTF; CDR3nt: TGTGCCAGCAGAACGGAACAGGACAGGGGCCGAGGCTACACCTTC
j_gene: TRBJ2-6; len: 15; d_gene: .; v_gene: TRBV11-2; abundance: .; CDR3aa: CASSPRVPEANVLTF; CDR3nt: TGTGCCAGCAGCCCACGGGTTCCGGAGGCCAACGTCCTGACTTTC
j_gene: TRBJ2-7; len: 14; d_gene: .; v_gene: TRBV2; abundance: once; CDR3aa: CASGLGEATYEQYF; CDR3nt: TGTGCCAGCGGGTTGGGAGAAGCAACCTACGAGCAGTACTTC
j_gene: TRBJ2-6; len: 17; d_gene: .; v_gene: TRBV19; abundance: .; CDR3aa: CATVGHLSPSGANVLTF; CDR3nt: TGTGCCACCGTGGGACACTTGTCTCCCTCTGGGGCCAACGTCCTGACTTTC
j_gene: TRBJ2-7; len: 17; d_gene: .; v_gene: TRBV21-1; abundance: .; CDR3aa: CASSKPTSGDPVYEQYF; CDR3nt: TGTGCCAGCAGCAAGCCCACTAGCGGAGATCCCGTCTACGAGCAGTACTTC
j_gene: TRBJ1-1; len: 15; d_gene: TRBD1; v_gene: TRBV27; abundance: .; CDR3aa: CASSLSTGANTEAFF; CDR3nt: TGTGCCAGCAGTTTATCGACAGGGGCGAACACTGAAGCTTTCTTT
j_gene: TRBJ2-3; len: 12; d_gene: .; v_gene: TRBV10-3; abundance: .; CDR3aa: CAISGELLTQYF; CDR3nt: TGTGCCATCAGTGGTGAACTTTTGACGCAGTATTTT